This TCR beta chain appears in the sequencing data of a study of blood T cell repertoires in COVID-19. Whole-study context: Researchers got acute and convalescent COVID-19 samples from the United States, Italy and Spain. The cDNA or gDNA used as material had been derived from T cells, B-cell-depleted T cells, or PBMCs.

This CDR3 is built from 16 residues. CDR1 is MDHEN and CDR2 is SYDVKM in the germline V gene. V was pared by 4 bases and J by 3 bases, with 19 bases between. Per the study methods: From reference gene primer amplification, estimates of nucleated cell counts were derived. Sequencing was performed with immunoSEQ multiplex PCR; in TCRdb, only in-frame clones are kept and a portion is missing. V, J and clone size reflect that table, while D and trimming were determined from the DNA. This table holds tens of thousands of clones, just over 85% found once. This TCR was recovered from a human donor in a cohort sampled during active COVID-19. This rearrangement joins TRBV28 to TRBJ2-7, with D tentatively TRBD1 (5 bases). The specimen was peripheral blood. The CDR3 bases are TGTGCCAGCAGTTCAAAAAGCGCCTGGGGCCTCTACGAGCAGTACTTC. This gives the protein CASSSKSAWGLYEQYF. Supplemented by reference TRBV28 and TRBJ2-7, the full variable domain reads DVKVTQSSRYLVKRTGEKVFLECVQDMDHENMFWYRQDPGLGLRLIYFSYDVKMKEKGDIPEGYSVSREKKERFSLILESASTNQTSMYLCASSSKSAWGLYEQYFGPGTRLTVT.